The next 26 T cell receptor beta chains were all read from a single sample in a study of beta chain features in type 1 diabetes. Findings and caveats of the study: In every one of the four CD4+ subsets, TCRB CDR3s were moderately but significantly shorter in Type 1 diabetes patients.

Their antigens remain unidentified. Of the isolated RNA, all was reverse transcribed, and so the sequenced material was expressed TCRB transcripts. Generated by immunoSEQ multiplex PCR, the TCRdb table keeps only in-frame clones and is missing some. The data contain under 300,000 clones, around 9.9% of them singletons. The sample comprised naive CD4+ T cells from blood. The receptors shown here come from a man aged 25-40 years with type 1 diabetes.

This chain uses TRBV19 with TRBJ2-2, with D possibly matching TRBD1 (6 bases). This CDR3 is built from 16 residues. The V and J ends lost 7 bases and 3 bases respectively, with 18 bases between them. Germline-derived CDR1 and CDR2 are LNHDA and SQIVND (reference sequence). The CDR3 coding sequence is TGTGCCAGTACCTCGAGAGGGGGTTTGTACACCGGGGAGCTGTTTTTT. This translates into CASTSRGGLYTGELFF.

For this clone: The sample has other DNA sequences that encode this CDR3 too. The chain has TRBV6-6 and TRBJ2-7, with a weak D call TRBD2 (5 bases). V lost 2 bases, J lost 3 bases, and 5 bases lay in between. The CDR3 sequence is 12 residues long. The germline CDR1 and CDR2 sequences are MNHNY and SVGAGI (reference sequence). Here the CDR3 reads CASSYRGYEQYF. CDR3 sequence (DNA): TGTGCCAGCAGTTACCGGGGCTACGAGCAGTACTTC.

The chain carries TRBV4-2 and TRBJ2-1; D is possibly TRBD1 (6 bases). The CDR3 is made up of 16 amino acids. Germline lookup yields CDR1 LGHNA and CDR2 YNFKEQ. V was trimmed by 5 bases and J by 7 bases, leaving 21 bases between them. CDR3 coding DNA: TGTGCCAGCAGCTCTCGGACAGTTGCGAAAGAAAATGAGCAGTTCTTC. Its translation is CASSSRTVAKENEQFF.

This clone was observed a handful of times. V is TRBV9 and J is TRBJ1-1, with TRBD1 as a possible D gene (5 bases). The CDR3 spans 15 residues. The germline V and J ends were trimmed by 4 bases and 3 bases, with 16 bases remaining between them. Per the germline V gene, CDR1 is SGDLS and CDR2 is YYNGEE. The CDR3 coding sequence is TGTGCCAGCAGCCCCCGAATTGACAGCGACACTGAAGCTTTCTTT. Translating it yields CASSPRIDSDTEAFF. The full variable domain, completed using reference TRBV9 and TRBJ1-1, is DSGVTQTPKHLITATGQRVTLRCSPRSGDLSVYWYQQSLDQGLQFLIQYYNGEERAKGNILERFSAQQFPDLHSELNLSSLELGDSALYFCASSPRIDSDTEAFFGQGTRLTVV.

This clone was observed a few times. The chain joins TRBV5-1 to TRBJ2-1; 7 nucleotides align to TRBD1. Trimming took 0 bases from V and 10 from J; bases not matched to a gene: 7. The CDR3 consists of 14 residues. Germline V gene sequence: CDR1 SGHRS, CDR2 YFSETQ. Here the CDR3 reads CASSLGLQGQEQFF. The CDR3 region has the DNA TGCGCCAGCAGCTTGGGGCTACAGGGACAGGAGCAGTTCTTC.

This clone has a handful of counts. V gene TRBV5-5 combines with J gene TRBJ1-1; D not certain. This CDR3 region has 15 residues. CDR1 is SGHKS, CDR2 YYEKEE, per germline (reference sequence). Trimming stripped 0 bases from V and 0 bases from J, with 9 bases between. The CDR3 nucleotides read TGTGCCAGCAGCTTGGTTGTACAATTGAACACTGAAGCTTTCTTT. This translates into CASSLVVQLNTEAFF.

V gene TRBV5-1 combines with J gene TRBJ2-1, with TRBD2 matching 10 bases. This CDR3 has 16 residues. Germline CDR1 is SGHRS and CDR2 is YFSETQ. V lost 4 bases, J lost 2 bases, and 6 bases stayed unmatched. CDR3 region: CASSPVSGGTYNEQFF. CDR3 DNA: TGCGCCAGCAGCCCAGTTAGCGGGGGGACCTACAATGAGCAGTTCTTC.

The V call is TRBV25-1, the J call TRBJ1-1; TRBD1 agrees at 9 bases. The V gene end was trimmed by 6 bases and the J gene end by 4 bases; junction bases not matched to a gene: 9. The CDR3 runs 15 residues. The germline V gene encodes CDR1 MGHDK and CDR2 SYGVNS. The CDR3 protein is CASRGRGQGATEAFF. CDR3 DNA: TGTGCCAGCAGGGGTAGGGGACAGGGAGCCACTGAAGCTTTCTTT.

J is TRBJ2-3 and V is TRBV7-3; possible D gene TRBD2, 6 bases. Germline V gene sequence: CDR1 SGHTA, CDR2 FQGTGA. The CDR3 is made up of 15 amino acids. V lost 5 bases to trimming and J lost 1 base, with 13 bases between them. In nucleotides, the CDR3 is TGTGCCAGCAGCCGCGGGATAGGGGGCACAGATACGCAGTATTTT. Protein product: CASSRGIGGTDTQYF. The full variable domain, with the rest looked up from reference TRBV7-3 and TRBJ2-3, is GAGVSQTPSNKVTEKGKYVELRCDPISGHTALYWYRQSLGQGPEFLIYFQGTGAADDSGLPNDRFFAVRPEGSVSTLKIQRTERGDSAVYLCASSRGIGGTDTQYFGPGTRLTVL.

The V call is TRBV18, the J call TRBJ2-3; D is ambiguous. V dropped 0 bases and J dropped 2 bases, with 12 bases sitting between them. The length of the CDR3 is 16 residues. Germline V gene sequence: CDR1 KGHSH, CDR2 LQKENI. CDR3 DNA sequence: TGTGCCAGCTCACCACCCTACGACTTTGCCACAGATACGCAGTATTTT. Its translation is CASSPPYDFATDTQYF.

The chain combines TRBV9 with TRBJ1-2, with 9 bases identical to TRBD1. Germline values: CDR1 SGDLS, CDR2 YYNGEE. The CDR3 covers 15 residues. Trimming at V came to 0 bases and at J to 1 base, leaving 1 base not matched to a gene. The CDR3 coding sequence is TGTGCCAGCAGCGTAGGACAGGGGGATAACTATGGCTACACCTTC. Translated, it gives CASSVGQGDNYGYTF.

The CDR3 DNA sequence: TGTGCCAGCCGCGGACTAGCGGGGGGGCGTGCCGGGGAGCTGTTTTTT. It encodes CASRGLAGGRAGELFF. The chain couples TRBV11-2 to TRBJ2-2; 15 bases match TRBD2. This CDR3 contains 16 residues. The germline V gene encodes CDR1 SGHAT and CDR2 FQNNGV. Trimming took 8 bases from V and 6 from J; bases not matched to a gene: 7.

The V and J genes are TRBV28 and TRBJ1-1; 8 nucleotides agree with TRBD1. The CDR3 sequence is 14 residues long. Germline V gene sequence: CDR1 MDHEN, CDR2 SYDVKM. The J segment lost 1 base and the V segment lost 6 bases, leaving 4 bases of the junction unmatched. The CDR3 spells CASRAGQANTEAFF. The CDR3 DNA reads TGTGCCAGCAGGGCGGGACAGGCGAACACTGAAGCTTTCTTT.

In this sample, this clone turned up a few times. The J gene is TRBJ1-1, the V gene TRBV11-2; perhaps TRBD1 as D (6 bases). The CDR3 covers 13 residues. Germline assignment: CDR1 SGHAT and CDR2 FQNNGV. Trimming pared 6 bases from V and 1 base from J, leaving 9 bases between. For the CDR3, the DNA is TGTGCCAGCAGGTCGACAGGGAACACTGAAGCTTTCTTT. Protein: CASRSTGNTEAFF.

This clone has a handful of counts. The chain combines TRBV18 with TRBJ1-1; TRBD1 aligns across 8 bases. The germline V gene has CDR1 KGHSH and CDR2 LQKENI. The J segment lost 3 bases and the V segment lost 6 bases, leaving 9 bases of the junction unmatched. CDR3 size: 15 residues. The CDR3 here is CASSRGAGGDTEAFF. The CDR3 DNA reads as TGTGCCAGCTCCCGGGGAGCAGGGGGCGACACTGAAGCTTTCTTT.

This chain joins TRBV9 and TRBJ2-1, with D hard to call. V was pared by 2 bases and J by 9 bases, with 3 bases between. The CDR3 has 10 residues. CDR1 SGDLS and CDR2 YYNGEE come from the germline V gene. The CDR3 DNA is TGTGCCAGCAGCGTGCGTGAGCAGTTCTTC. It encodes CASSVREQFF.

Only a few counts were recorded for this clone. The V and J genes are TRBV6-5 and TRBJ1-1, with TRBD1 matching 7 bases. Germline V gives CDR1 MNHEY, CDR2 SVGAGI. Germline trimming cut 2 bases from V and 3 bases from J; bases unmatched to any gene: 3. This CDR3 region has 14 residues. Here the CDR3 DNA reads TGTGCCAGCAGTTACGACAGGGTGTACACTGAAGCTTTCTTT. Translating it yields CASSYDRVYTEAFF.

The rearrangement joins TRBV15 to TRBJ2-1; 7 bases line up with TRBD1. Per the germline V gene, CDR1 is LNHNV and CDR2 is YYDKDF (reference sequence). This CDR3 is 15 amino acids long. The ends lost 2 bases at V and 3 bases at J; junction bases unmatched: 4. CDR3 sequence reads: CATSRPQGDYNEQFF. The CDR3 region has the DNA TGTGCCACCAGCAGACCCCAGGGGGACTACAATGAGCAGTTCTTC.

This chain links TRBV5-1 with TRBJ2-5; TRBD2 matches 7 bases. V gave up 0 bases and J gave up 5 bases; unmatched junction bases: 7. This CDR3 spans 15 amino acids. Germline V lookup: CDR1 SGHRS, CDR2 YFSETQ. The CDR3 spells CASSLGGREVETQYF. The CDR3, as DNA: TGCGCCAGCAGCTTGGGTGGACGGGAGGTCGAGACCCAGTACTTC.

This rearrangement joins TRBV28 to TRBJ2-5; no firm D call. The ends were cut back, 4 bases at V and 2 bases at J, with 8 bases in the middle. The CDR3 sequence is 13 residues long. Per the germline V gene, CDR1 is MDHEN and CDR2 is SYDVKM. CDR3 bases: TGTGCCAGCAGTTCCACCGAGCAAGAGACCCAGTACTTC. The encoded protein is CASSSTEQETQYF.

The chain has TRBV9 and TRBJ1-6; TRBD1 agrees at 8 bases. The CDR3 spans 15 residues. CDR1 and CDR2 (germline): SGDLS, YYNGEE. V was clipped by 0 bases and J by 9 bases; unmatched bases: 5. The CDR3 region is CASSVEDRAGSPLHF. The CDR3 DNA sequence: TGTGCCAGCAGCGTAGAGGACAGGGCAGGTTCACCCCTCCACTTT.

The chain couples TRBV4-2 to TRBJ2-3, with 12 bases aligning to TRBD2. This CDR3 contains 16 residues. The V gene's germline CDR1 is LGHNA and CDR2 YNFKEQ. V shed 3 bases, J shed 6 bases, and the junction held 7 bases outside the gene matches. The CDR3 bases are TGTGCCAGCAGCCAGTCTAGCGGGGGGGCCTCCGATACGCAGTATTTT. Translated, it gives CASSQSSGGASDTQYF.

There are a few counts of this clone. This sequence joins TRBV4-2 and TRBJ2-1; no reliable D call. Germline lookup yields CDR1 LGHNA and CDR2 YNFKEQ. The CDR3 contains 12 residues. Trimming pared 0 bases from V and 7 bases from J, leaving 4 bases between. DNA for the CDR3: TGTGCCAGCAGCCAAGAGGCAAATGAGCAGTTCTTC. Its protein is CASSQEANEQFF.

The chain is built from TRBV19 and TRBJ2-1; D unclear. This CDR3 is built from 14 residues. Germline CDR1 reads LNHDA; CDR2 reads SQIVND (reference sequence). V lost 3 bases to trimming and J lost 4 bases, with 10 bases between them. CDR3 in DNA: TGTGCCAGTAGTATTAGCACCCTTTACAATGAGCAGTTCTTC. Translated: CASSISTLYNEQFF.

Concerning this clone itself: Other DNA sequences in this specimen translate into the identical CDR3. CDR3: CASSLSRGTEAFF. The CDR3, as DNA: TGTGCCAGCAGCTTATCTAGAGGCACTGAAGCTTTCTTT. The chain employs TRBV7-2 and TRBJ1-1; no reliable D call. The CDR3 extends over 13 amino acids. With 2 bases removed from V and 4 bases from J, the gap between germline ends came to 8 bases. CDR1 is SGHTA and CDR2 is FQGNSA in the germline V gene. The full variable domain, rest sourced from reference TRBV7-2 and TRBJ1-1, is GAGVSQSPSNKVTEKGKDVELRCDPISGHTALYWYRQSLGQGLEFLIYFQGNSAPDKSGLPSDRFSAERTGGSVSTLTIQRTQQEDSAVYLCASSLSRGTEAFFGQGTRLTVV.

This clone was picked up a small number of times. The chain joins TRBV19 to TRBJ2-1; 7 positions match TRBD1. Germline CDR1 reads LNHDA; CDR2 reads SQIVND (reference sequence). The V and J ends lost 5 bases and 6 bases, in that order; junction bases with no gene match: 7. The CDR3 covers 14 residues. Here the CDR3 reads CASSPRQGLNEQFF. The DNA of the CDR3 is TGTGCCAGTAGTCCCCGACAGGGTCTCAATGAGCAGTTCTTC.